The 26 T cell receptor beta chains below were found in one sample sequenced in a study of blood T cell repertoires in COVID-19. The assay was immunoSEQ multiplex PCR, and TCRdb's table has in-frame clones only and misses some. The sample gives 190,000 or so clones, 80% to 90% of which show up once; 0.7% to 0.8% is in the top ten. Sample: peripheral blood. All receptors come from a woman in her 70s with acute or convalescent COVID-19.

The gene calls are TRBV24-1 and TRBJ2-3; D perhaps matches TRBD2 (6 bases). Trimming left V 1 base short and J 9 bases short, with 7 bases between. CDR1 and CDR2 (germline): KGHDR, SFDVKD. The CDR3 extends over 12 amino acids. CDR3 DNA sequence: TGTGCCACCAGTGATTTCCGGGGGACGCAGTATTTT. Its translation is CATSDFRGTQYF.

This clone has more than one count but fewer than ten. This chain uses TRBV10-3 with TRBJ1-1; D remains unclear. Germline loops: CDR1 ENHRY, CDR2 SYGVKD. The CDR3 contains 13 residues. Trimming pared 8 bases from V and 0 bases from J, leaving 10 bases between. The CDR3 spells CAIGQEVNTEAFF. CDR3 in DNA: TGTGCCATCGGGCAGGAGGTGAACACTGAAGCTTTCTTT.

The DNA for the CDR3 is TGTGCCAGCAGTTTCGCAACTTCTTTAAGCAATCAGCCCCAGCATTTT. This translates into CASSFATSLSNQPQHF. The J gene is TRBJ1-5, the V gene TRBV28; D gene unclear. Per germline, CDR1 MDHEN and CDR2 SYDVKM. The V gene lost 3 bases and the J gene lost 1 base, with 13 bases spanning the gap. This CDR3 has 16 residues.

The genes are TRBV5-1 and TRBJ2-3, with 7 positions matching TRBD2. J was trimmed by 2 bases and V by 5 bases; bases with no gene match: 8. CDR3 size: 15 residues. Germline V gene sequence: CDR1 SGHRS, CDR2 YFSETQ. The chain's CDR3 is CASSSGTTPTDTQYF. CDR3 DNA: TGCGCCAGCAGTTCAGGGACTACCCCCACAGATACGCAGTATTTT.

V gene TRBV4-1 combines with J gene TRBJ2-1; 7 bases are a match to TRBD1. This CDR3 contains 16 residues. Germline assignment: CDR1 MGHRA and CDR2 YSYEKL. With 3 bases clipped from V and 8 bases from J, the junction kept 13 bases outside the gene matches. CDR3 nucleotide sequence: TGCGCCAGCAGCCACACGGGACAGTCGGGGATCGATGAGCAGTTCTTC. As protein: CASSHTGQSGIDEQFF.

V usage is TRBV9 and J usage is TRBJ1-2, with a tentative D call TRBD1 (5 bases). The CDR3 runs to 15 residues. In germline, CDR1 is SGDLS, CDR2 YYNGEE. Deletions cut 0 bases from V and 8 bases from J, with 17 bases between. The CDR3 sequence: CASSVETSRARGYTF. In nucleotides, the CDR3 is TGTGCCAGCAGCGTAGAAACCTCCAGGGCGAGAGGCTACACCTTC.

The chain combines TRBV5-1 with TRBJ2-4; D may be TRBD2 (6 bases). Trimming removed 4 bases from V and 1 base from J, with 12 bases in between. Germline values: CDR1 SGHRS, CDR2 YFSETQ. This CDR3 has 15 residues. CDR3 coding DNA: TGCGCCAGCAGCCCCCCAGCGGGCGCCAAAAACATTCAGTACTTC. Amino acids: CASSPPAGAKNIQYF. The complete variable domain, with remaining parts taken from reference TRBV5-1 and TRBJ2-4, reads KAGVTQTPRYLIKTRGQQVTLSCSPISGHRSVSWYQQTPGQGLQFLFEYFSETQRNKGNFPGRFSGRQFSNSRSEMNVSTLELGDSALYLCASSPPAGAKNIQYFGAGTRLSVL.

The V and J genes are TRBV6-2 or TRBV6-3 and TRBJ1-1; weak D call: TRBD1 (6 bases). From germline, CDR1 is MNHEY and CDR2 SVGEGT. V lost 4 bases, J lost 1 base, and 13 bases lay in between. CDR3 size: 15 residues. CDR3: CASSFLTGRNTEAFF. The DNA of the CDR3 is TGTGCCAGCAGTTTTCTTACAGGGAGGAACACTGAAGCTTTCTTT.

The chain couples TRBV5-1 to TRBJ2-7; 9 positions agree with TRBD1. CDR3 length equals 13 residues. Trimming at V came to 2 bases and at J to 7 bases, leaving 4 bases not matched to a gene. The germline gives CDR1 SGHRS, CDR2 YFSETQ. This CDR3 reads CASSLQGAREQYF. DNA for the CDR3: TGCGCCAGCAGCTTACAGGGGGCGAGGGAGCAGTACTTC.

CDR3 nucleotides: TGTGCCAGCAGCTGGGCACCCTCAACTAATGAAAAACTGTTTTTT. Translating it yields CASSWAPSTNEKLFF. The chain employs TRBV6-5 and TRBJ1-4; the D is unclear. The CDR3 sequence is 15 residues long. The V gene's germline CDR1 is MNHEY and CDR2 SVGAGI. V shed 6 bases and J shed 0 bases, with 11 bases lying between them.

The chain uses TRBV25-1 and TRBJ1-4; TRBD1 aligns across 8 bases. This CDR3 is 15 amino acids long. V shed 3 bases and J 8 bases; nucleotides not matched to a gene: 8. Germline lookup yields CDR1 MGHDK and CDR2 SYGVNS. The CDR3 here is CASSDQGAPWEKLFF. The CDR3 coding sequence is TGTGCCAGCAGTGACCAGGGGGCGCCTTGGGAAAAACTGTTTTTT.

With respect to this clone: A junction end diverges from the germline sequence, so it may reflect a read error. V is TRBV5-4 and J is TRBJ1-1; D is possibly TRBD1 (5 bases). The CDR3 contains 16 residues. Per germline, CDR1 SGHNT and CDR2 YYREEE (reference sequence). CDR3 loop: CASSPPGPIGNTDAFF. CDR3 coding DNA: TGTGCCAGCAGCCCCCCAGGGCCGATAGGGAACACTGACGCTTTCTTT. The full variable domain, with the rest looked up from reference TRBV5-4 and TRBJ1-1, is ETGVTQSPTHLIKTRGQQVTLRCSSQSGHNTVSWYQQALGQGPQFIFQYYREEENGRGNFPPRFSGLQFPNYSSELNVNALELDDSALYLCASSPPGPIGNTDAFFGQGTRLTVV.

V usage is TRBV19 and J usage is TRBJ1-5; no reliable D call. V lost 0 bases to trimming and J lost 9 bases, with 9 bases between them. This CDR3 comprises 13 residues. The V gene's germline CDR1 is LNHDA and CDR2 SQIVND (reference sequence). DNA for the CDR3: TGTGCCAGTAGTATAGATCGGGGATCGCCCCAGCATTTT. Translated, it gives CASSIDRGSPQHF.

This chain joins TRBV11-2 and TRBJ1-1, with D possibly being TRBD1 (5 bases). The V end was cut by 5 bases, the J end by 1 base, with 8 bases between. CDR3 length equals 13 residues. Germline V gene lookup returns CDR1 SGHAT and CDR2 FQNNGV. This CDR3 reads CASSLGQNTEAFF. The CDR3 DNA follows: TGTGCCAGCAGCCTCGGACAGAACACTGAAGCTTTCTTT.

The chain couples TRBV19 to TRBJ1-6; D is ambiguous. CDR1 is LNHDA, CDR2 SQIVND, per germline (reference sequence). This CDR3 has 14 amino acids. The ends were cut back, 1 base at V and 7 bases at J, with 8 bases in the middle. CDR3 residues: CASSIVTGNSPLHF. CDR3 bases: TGTGCCAGTAGTATAGTCACCGGGAATTCACCCCTCCACTTT.

The chain recombines TRBV27 with TRBJ2-3, with 8 bases lining up with TRBD2. CDR3 length equals 14 residues. V gave up 4 bases and J gave up 1 base; unmatched junction bases: 1. Germline lookup yields CDR1 MNHEY and CDR2 SMNVEV (reference sequence). CDR3 loop: CASSSGLGTDTQYF. The CDR3 coding sequence is TGTGCCAGCAGTTCGGGACTAGGCACAGATACGCAGTATTTT.

This rearrangement joins TRBV7-9 to TRBJ1-2; tentative D call: TRBD1 (6 bases). Germline CDR1 SEHNR, CDR2 FQNEAQ (reference sequence). The CDR3 contains 14 residues. V was shortened by 5 bases and J by 4 bases, with 14 bases between the two germline ends. CDR3 DNA: TGTGCCAGCAGCGCTACGACAGGATTCTATGGCTACACCTTC. This gives the protein CASSATTGFYGYTF.

The rearrangement joins TRBV6-5 to TRBJ1-1, with 8 bases matching TRBD1. This CDR3 contains 15 residues. With V trimmed by 5 bases and J by 0 bases, 5 bases remained unmatched. In germline, CDR1 is MNHEY, CDR2 SVGAGI. The CDR3 DNA sequence: TGTGCCAGCAGTCGCCCGACAGGGGTGAACACTGAAGCTTTCTTT. Amino acid sequence: CASSRPTGVNTEAFF.

The chain is built from TRBV19 and TRBJ1-5; possible D gene TRBD1, 6 bases. The CDR3 runs 16 residues. CDR1 and CDR2 (germline): LNHDA, SQIVND (reference sequence). The V end lost 3 bases, the J end lost 8 bases, and 20 bases lay between the germline ends. The DNA for the CDR3 is TGTGCCAGTAGTATTCTACATACAGGGTTAATTAAGCCCCAGCATTTT. Its protein is CASSILHTGLIKPQHF.

DNA for the CDR3: TGTGCCAGTGGGGTAGCGGGGGGCTCGCATACGCAGTATTTT. Amino acids: CASGVAGGSHTQYF. The genes are TRBV19 and TRBJ2-3; TRBD2 agrees at 10 bases. The CDR3 totals 14 residues. The germline V gene encodes CDR1 LNHDA and CDR2 SQIVND (reference sequence). After removal of 8 bases from V and 7 bases from J, the junction contained 9 bases not matched to a gene.

The gene calls are TRBV4-1 and TRBJ2-1; possibly TRBD2 for D (6 bases). The V gene lost 0 bases and the J gene lost 4 bases, with 7 bases spanning the gap. The CDR3 is 14 amino acids. Per the germline V gene, CDR1 is MGHRA and CDR2 is YSYEKL. The CDR3 DNA follows: TGCGCCAGCAGCCAAGAGGGGGGTTACAATGAGCAGTTCTTC. Translated, it gives CASSQEGGYNEQFF.

The V gene is TRBV7-2, the J gene TRBJ1-5; 7 bases fit TRBD1. The CDR3 spans 14 residues. The V and J ends lost 5 bases and 2 bases, in that order; junction bases with no gene match: 3. Germline CDR1 is SGHTA and CDR2 is FQGNSA. CDR3 protein: CASSGRGRNQPQHF. The CDR3 DNA sequence: TGTGCCAGCAGCGGTAGGGGGCGCAATCAGCCCCAGCATTTT.

This clone came up a few times. The J gene is TRBJ2-1, the V gene TRBV5-1; 8 bases line up with TRBD2. CDR3 size: 20 residues. V shed 2 bases, J shed 0 bases, and the junction held 16 bases outside the gene matches. CDR1 is SGHRS and CDR2 is YFSETQ in the germline V gene. CDR3 protein: CASSFGGVTSRLSSYNEQFF. DNA of the CDR3: TGCGCCAGCAGCTTCGGGGGGGTGACTAGCCGACTTAGCTCCTACAATGAGCAGTTCTTC. The variable domain in full, completed from reference TRBV5-1 and TRBJ2-1, reads KAGVTQTPRYLIKTRGQQVTLSCSPISGHRSVSWYQQTPGQGLQFLFEYFSETQRNKGNFPGRFSGRQFSNSRSEMNVSTLELGDSALYLCASSFGGVTSRLSSYNEQFFGPGTRLTVL.

The chain recombines TRBV18 with TRBJ2-1; maybe TRBD2 (6 bases). The length of the CDR3 is 15 residues. The V gene lost 6 bases and the J gene lost 2 bases, with 14 bases spanning the gap. CDR1 is KGHSH, CDR2 LQKENI, per germline. CDR3 bases: TGTGCCAGCTCGCCGGGACTTCGAACCTACAATGAGCAGTTCTTC. It encodes CASSPGLRTYNEQFF.

In this sample, this clone turned up once. The chain links TRBV5-1 to TRBJ2-1; D is possibly TRBD2 (5 bases). The CDR3 totals 15 residues. V was trimmed by 4 bases and J by 4 bases, leaving 15 bases between them. Germline assignment: CDR1 SGHRS and CDR2 YFSETQ. The CDR3 nucleotides read TGCGCCAGCAGCCCGGACTCCCCGCGTTACAATGAGCAGTTCTTC. Translating it yields CASSPDSPRYNEQFF.

The chain recombines TRBV3-1 (or the pseudogene TRBV3-2) with TRBJ2-5; 8 nucleotides match TRBD2. Germline-derived CDR1 and CDR2 are LGHDT and YNNKEL (reference sequence). The CDR3 has 14 residues. V lost 4 bases and J lost 2; bases outside the gene matches: 3. In DNA form, the CDR3 reads TGTGCCAGCAGCCGTTCGGGGGGGCAAGAGACCCAGTACTTC. Encoded protein: CASSRSGGQETQYF.